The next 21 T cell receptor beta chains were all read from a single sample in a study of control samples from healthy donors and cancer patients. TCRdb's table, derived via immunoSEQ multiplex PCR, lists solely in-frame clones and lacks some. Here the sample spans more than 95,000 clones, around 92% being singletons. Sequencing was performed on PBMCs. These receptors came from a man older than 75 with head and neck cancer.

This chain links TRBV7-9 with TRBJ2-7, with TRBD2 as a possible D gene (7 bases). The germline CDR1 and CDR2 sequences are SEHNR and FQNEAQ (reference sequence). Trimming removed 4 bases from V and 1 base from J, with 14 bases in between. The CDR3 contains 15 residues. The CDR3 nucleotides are TGTGCCAGCAGCTCCGGGGGGCTAGGTTCCTACGAGCAGTACTTC. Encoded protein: CASSSGGLGSYEQYF.

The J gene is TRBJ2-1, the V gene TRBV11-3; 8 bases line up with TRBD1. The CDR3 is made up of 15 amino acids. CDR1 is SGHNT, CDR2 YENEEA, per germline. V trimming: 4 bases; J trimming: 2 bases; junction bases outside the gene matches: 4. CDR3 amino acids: CASSSGQVAYNEQFF. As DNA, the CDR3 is TGTGCCAGCAGCTCGGGACAGGTAGCCTACAATGAGCAGTTCTTC.

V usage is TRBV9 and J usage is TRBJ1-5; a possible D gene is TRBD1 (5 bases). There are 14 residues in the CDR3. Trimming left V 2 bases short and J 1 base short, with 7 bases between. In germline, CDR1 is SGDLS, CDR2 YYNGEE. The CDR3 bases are TGTGCCAGCAGCGTGGGGGAGAGCAATCAGCCCCAGCATTTT. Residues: CASSVGESNQPQHF.

CDR3 sequence (DNA): TGTGCCAGTCTCCGACAGGCCCCAGTTCCCGAGCAGTACTTC. This encodes CASLRQAPVPEQYF. The chain is built from TRBV6-5 and TRBJ2-7, with D perhaps TRBD1 (6 bases). The CDR3 contains 14 residues. In germline, CDR1 is MNHEY, CDR2 SVGAGI. V lost 9 bases and J lost 6, with 21 bases in between.

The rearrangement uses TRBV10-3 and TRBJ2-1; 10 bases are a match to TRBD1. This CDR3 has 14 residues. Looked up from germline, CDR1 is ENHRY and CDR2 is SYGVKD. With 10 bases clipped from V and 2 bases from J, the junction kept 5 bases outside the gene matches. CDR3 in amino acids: CATLGQGPYNEQFF. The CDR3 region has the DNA TGTGCCACCCTGGGACAGGGGCCCTACAATGAGCAGTTCTTC.

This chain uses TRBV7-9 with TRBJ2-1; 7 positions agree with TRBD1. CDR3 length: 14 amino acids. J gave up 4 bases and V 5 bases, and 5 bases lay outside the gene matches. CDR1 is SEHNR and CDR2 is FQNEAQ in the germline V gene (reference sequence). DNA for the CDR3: TGTGCCAGCAGCCCGACAGGGTCTTACAATGAGCAGTTCTTC. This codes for CASSPTGSYNEQFF. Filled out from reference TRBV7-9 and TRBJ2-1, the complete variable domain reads DTGVSQNPRHKITKRGQNVTFRCDPISEHNRLYWYRQTLGQGPEFLTYFQNEAQLEKSRLLSDRFSAERPKGSFSTLEIQRTEQGDSAMYLCASSPTGSYNEQFFGPGTRLTVL.

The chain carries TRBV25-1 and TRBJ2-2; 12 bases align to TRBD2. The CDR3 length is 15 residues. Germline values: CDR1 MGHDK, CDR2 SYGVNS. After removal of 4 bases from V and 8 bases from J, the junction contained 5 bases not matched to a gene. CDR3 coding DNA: TGTGCCAGCAGTGTTTCCGGACTAGCGGGAGGGGAGCTGTTTTTT. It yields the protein CASSVSGLAGGELFF.

CDR3: CASSHAGTSSYNSPLHF. DNA of the CDR3: TGTGCCAGCAGTCATGCGGGGACCAGCTCCTATAATTCACCCCTCCACTTT. This chain connects TRBV6-6 to TRBJ1-6, with D possibly TRBD1 on 5 matching bases. V lost 5 bases and J 0 bases, leaving 14 bases between the germline ends. Germline CDR1 reads MNHNY; CDR2 reads SVGAGI (reference sequence). This CDR3 comprises 17 residues.

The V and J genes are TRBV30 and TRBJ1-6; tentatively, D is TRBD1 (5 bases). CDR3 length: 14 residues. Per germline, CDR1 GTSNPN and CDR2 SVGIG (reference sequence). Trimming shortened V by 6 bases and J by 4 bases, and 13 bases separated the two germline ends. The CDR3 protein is CACGGTEYNSPLHF. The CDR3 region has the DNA TGTGCCTGTGGCGGGACGGAATATAATTCACCCCTCCACTTT.

This chain's CDR3 is CASSLDRGSEKLFF. In nucleotides, the CDR3 is TGTGCCAGCAGCTTGGACAGGGGAAGTGAAAAACTGTTTTTT. The chain uses TRBV5-4 and TRBJ1-4; 7 nucleotides match TRBD1. Germline lookup yields CDR1 SGHNT and CDR2 YYREEE (reference sequence). This CDR3 spans 14 amino acids. V trimming: 0 bases; J trimming: 7 bases; junction bases outside the gene matches: 3.

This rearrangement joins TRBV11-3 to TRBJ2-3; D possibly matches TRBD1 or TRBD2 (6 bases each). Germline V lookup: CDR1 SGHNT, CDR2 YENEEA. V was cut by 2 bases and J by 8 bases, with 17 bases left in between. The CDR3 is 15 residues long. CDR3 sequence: CASSLQGLKGGTQYF. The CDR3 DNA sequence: TGTGCCAGCAGCTTACAGGGACTTAAAGGGGGTACGCAGTATTTT.

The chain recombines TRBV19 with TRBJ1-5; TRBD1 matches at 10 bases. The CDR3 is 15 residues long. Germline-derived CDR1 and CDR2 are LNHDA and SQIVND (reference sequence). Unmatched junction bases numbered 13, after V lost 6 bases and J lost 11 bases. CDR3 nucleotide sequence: TGTGCCAGTAGAAAATGGACAGGGGGGGGCGGAGCCCAGCATTTT. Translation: CASRKWTGGGGAQHF.

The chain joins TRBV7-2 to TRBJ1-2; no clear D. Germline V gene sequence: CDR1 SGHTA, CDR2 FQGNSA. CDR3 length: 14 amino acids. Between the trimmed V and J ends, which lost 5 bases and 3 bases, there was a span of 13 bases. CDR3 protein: CASSPKNTYYGYTF. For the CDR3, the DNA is TGTGCCAGCAGCCCGAAGAACACTTACTATGGCTACACCTTC.

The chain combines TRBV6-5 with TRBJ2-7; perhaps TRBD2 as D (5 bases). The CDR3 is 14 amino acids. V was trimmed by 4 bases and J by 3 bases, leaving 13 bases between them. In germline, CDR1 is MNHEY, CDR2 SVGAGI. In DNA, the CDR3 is TGTGCCAGCAGTTTCACCCGACTAAACTACGAGCAGTACTTC. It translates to CASSFTRLNYEQYF.

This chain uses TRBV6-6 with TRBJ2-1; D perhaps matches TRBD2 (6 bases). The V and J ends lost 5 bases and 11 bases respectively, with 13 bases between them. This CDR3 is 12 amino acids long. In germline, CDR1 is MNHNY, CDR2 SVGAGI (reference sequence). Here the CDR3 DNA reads TGTGCCAGCAGTCCCTCCCGGGGGAAGCAGTTCTTC. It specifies CASSPSRGKQFF.

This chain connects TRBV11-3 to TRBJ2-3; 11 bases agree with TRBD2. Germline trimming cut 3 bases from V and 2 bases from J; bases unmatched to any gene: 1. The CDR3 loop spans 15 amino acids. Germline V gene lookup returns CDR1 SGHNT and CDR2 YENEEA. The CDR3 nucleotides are TGTGCCAGCAGCTTGGGACTAGCGGTCACAGATACGCAGTATTTT. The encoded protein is CASSLGLAVTDTQYF.

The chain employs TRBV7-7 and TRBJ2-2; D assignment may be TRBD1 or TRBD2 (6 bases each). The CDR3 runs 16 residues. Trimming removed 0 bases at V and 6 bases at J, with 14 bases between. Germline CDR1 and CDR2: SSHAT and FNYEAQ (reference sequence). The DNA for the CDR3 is TGTGCCAGCAGCTTAGCGCGGGGCAGGGGAGCCGGGGAGCTGTTTTTT. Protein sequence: CASSLARGRGAGELFF.

In DNA form, the CDR3 reads TGTGCCAGCCAATTCTCGTCGGGAGTTTATCAGCCCCAGCATTTT. Amino acid sequence: CASQFSSGVYQPQHF. J is TRBJ1-5 and V is TRBV6-5; D is ambiguous. Germline CDR1 MNHEY, CDR2 SVGAGI. V was clipped by 8 bases and J by 5 bases, with 19 bases between them. The CDR3 has 15 amino acids.

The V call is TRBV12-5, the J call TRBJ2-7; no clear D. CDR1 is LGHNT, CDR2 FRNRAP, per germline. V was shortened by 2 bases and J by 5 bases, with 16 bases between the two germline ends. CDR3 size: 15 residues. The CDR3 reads CASGLPKVDWDEQYF. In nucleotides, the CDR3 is TGTGCTAGTGGTTTGCCTAAGGTGGATTGGGACGAGCAGTACTTC. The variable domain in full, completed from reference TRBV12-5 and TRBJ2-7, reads DARVTQTPRHKVTEMGQEVTMRCQPILGHNTVFWYRQTMMQGLELLAYFRNRAPLDDSGMPKDRFSAEMPDATLATLKIQPSEPRDSAVYFCASGLPKVDWDEQYFGPGTRLTVT.

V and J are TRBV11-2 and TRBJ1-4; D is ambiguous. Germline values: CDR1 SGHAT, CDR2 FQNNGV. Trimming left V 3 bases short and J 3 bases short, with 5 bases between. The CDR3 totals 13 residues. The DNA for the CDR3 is TGTGCCAGCAGCTTTACGGCTAATGAAAAACTGTTTTTT. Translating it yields CASSFTANEKLFF.

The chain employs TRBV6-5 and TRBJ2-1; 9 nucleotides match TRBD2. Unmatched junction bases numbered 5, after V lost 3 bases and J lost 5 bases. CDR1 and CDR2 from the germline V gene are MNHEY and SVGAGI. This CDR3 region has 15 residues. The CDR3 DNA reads TGTGCCAGCAGTTATGAGGGACTAGCTAACAATGAGCAGTTCTTC. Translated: CASSYEGLANNEQFF.